This T cell receptor (beta chain) comes out of a study of cytomegalovirus exposure and HLA in healthy donors. Whole-study findings and limits: For most TCR beta V segments, an earlier analysis put the productive rate at about 87% or about 30% of the time. Trimming of TCR beta V- and J-genes showed a link, identified in a later analysis, to a missense DCLRE1C variant.

Absent from the records is this donor's CMV serostatus. Use of 60 Vbeta and 13 Jbeta primers characterized the PCR. Sequenced by immunoSEQ multiplex PCR; TCRdb stores in-frame clones only, minus some. The data show about 130,000 clones, around three quarters seen once. This CDR3 region has 12 residues. The J segment lost 2 bases and the V segment lost 10 bases, leaving 4 bases of the junction unmatched. The germline gives CDR1 MNHNY, CDR2 SVGAGI (reference sequence). Regarding this clone: The target antigen is unknown.

Material for sequencing was PBMCs. This sequence originates from a young man in good health. J is TRBJ1-1 and V is TRBV6-6; 7 nucleotides line up with TRBD1. CDR3 residues: CATYRGNTEAFF. The CDR3 coding sequence is TGTGCCACCTACAGGGGAAACACTGAAGCTTTCTTT.